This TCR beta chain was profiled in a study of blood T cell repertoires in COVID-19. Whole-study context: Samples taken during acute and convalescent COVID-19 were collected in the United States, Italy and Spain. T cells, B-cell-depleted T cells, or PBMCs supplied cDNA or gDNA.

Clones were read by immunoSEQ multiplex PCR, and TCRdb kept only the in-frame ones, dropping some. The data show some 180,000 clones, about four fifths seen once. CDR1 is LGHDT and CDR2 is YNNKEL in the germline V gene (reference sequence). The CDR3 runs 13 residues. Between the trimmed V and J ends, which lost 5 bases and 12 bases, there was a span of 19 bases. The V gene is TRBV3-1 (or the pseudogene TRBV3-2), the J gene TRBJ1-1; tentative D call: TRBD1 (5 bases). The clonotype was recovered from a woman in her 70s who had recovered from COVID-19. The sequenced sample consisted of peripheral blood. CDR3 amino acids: CASSSPDRGDTFF. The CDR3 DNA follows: TGTGCCAGCAGCTCCCCCGATCGGGGGGATACTTTCTTT.